This T cell receptor (beta chain) derives from a study of blood T cell repertoires in acute mononucleosis. Time point given: convalescence about 6 months (5-8 months) after acute presentation (visit 7). Sorting used a BRLF1 109-117 tetramer conjugated to PE. In its sample, this clone was seen once. RNA from at least 8,000 sorted tetramer+ CD8 T cells was reverse transcribed. Produced via immunoSEQ multiplex PCR; TCRdb's table is partial and in-frame only. The sample comprises 1,500 to 2,000 clones, just over 20% of which are singletons, and 27% rests with the top ten. The CDR3 is 13 residues long. The V and J ends lost 6 bases and 4 bases respectively, with 12 bases between them. Germline loops: CDR1 MNHNY, CDR2 SVGAGI (reference sequence). Points from the study as a whole: Persisting acute clonotypes, only about 9%, still made up most of the response.

The material sequenced was EBV YVL epitope tetramer+ CD8+ T cells sorted from PBMCs, taken during convalescence from infectious mononucleosis. Subset specified: CD8 T cells binding a tetramer with EBV BRLF1 109-117 peptide (YVL-BR). This rearrangement joins TRBV6-6 to TRBJ1-2, with D possibly TRBD1 on 6 matching bases. The clonotype comes from a woman aged 18-29 years with infectious mononucleosis caused by EBV. The CDR3 nucleotides read TGTGCCAGCAGGTTCGGGGGCGGCTATGGCTACACCTTC. Residues: CASRFGGGYGYTF.